This T cell receptor beta chain was found in a study of CD8 T cells in ankylosing spondylitis. In TCRdb, the 5' RACE reads were re-called with MiXCR into one record per CDR3 protein. The data hold about 140,000 distinct CDR3 sequences, with roughly 8.3% observed a single time. The CDR3 covers 14 residues. The V and J ends lost 3 bases and 4 bases, in that order; junction bases with no gene match: 1. Germline V gene sequence: CDR1 MGHDK, CDR2 SYGVNS. About this clonotype itself: Antigen: not known.

Regarding the study as a whole: Certain motif variants had earlier appeared in reactive arthritis synovial fluid and blood. Apparently characteristic of ankylosing spondylitis blood was a TCR beta motif (under ten highly homologous variants). Reported data indicate significant enrichment of disease-linked clones within matched ankylosing spondylitis synovial fluid. Clones linked to the disease showed a CD8+ phenotype. They occurred at relatively low frequencies in peripheral blood.

This rearrangement joins TRBV25-1 to TRBJ1-4; 8 bases are shared with TRBD1. The sequence was obtained from a male donor with ankylosing spondylitis. Material for sequencing was synovial fluid, either unsorted or a sorted T cell fraction (not recorded which). CDR3 nucleotides: TGTGCCAGCAGTGACACAGGGGGTAATGAAAAACTGTTTTTT. Its protein product is CASSDTGGNEKLFF.